The rows below give T cell receptor beta chains drawn from one sample of a study of cytomegalovirus exposure and HLA in healthy donors. Measured with immunoSEQ multiplex PCR; TCRdb has only the in-frame clones, and not every one. The sample has some 69,000 clones, 65% to 70% seen once; the top ten hold 12% to 15%. The sample was PBMCs. The receptor source for this set is a male donor in good health and CMV-seropositive. The CDR3 runs from the conserved cysteine through the conserved F or W. A D gene is named only where the DNA matches it firmly. Expanded clones are given a class, and other clones once, few, many or no size at all.

v_gene: TRBV29-1
d_gene: TRBD2
abundance: .
j_gene: TRBJ2-4
CDR3aa: CSVEVSGRPYIQYF
CDR3nt: TGCAGCGTTGAAGTCAGCGGGAGGCCATACATTCAGTACTTC

v_gene: TRBV5-1
d_gene: .
abundance: .
j_gene: TRBJ2-2
CDR3aa: CASSFRDLNTGELFF
CDR3nt: TGCGCCAGCAGCTTCCGGGACTTGAACACCGGGGAGCTGTTTTTT

v_gene: TRBV7-6
d_gene: .
abundance: .
j_gene: TRBJ1-5
CDR3aa: CASSPRGGKDQPQHF
CDR3nt: TGTGCCAGCAGCCCCAGGGGTGGCAAGGATCAGCCCCAGCATTTT

v_gene: TRBV21-1
d_gene: .
abundance: .
j_gene: TRBJ2-7
CDR3aa: CASSPRDRMREQYF
CDR3nt: TGTGCCAGCAGCCCCCGGGACAGAATGCGGGAGCAGTACTTC

v_gene: TRBV19
d_gene: TRBD1
abundance: .
j_gene: TRBJ2-7
CDR3aa: CASSSPGTGLRGEQYF
CDR3nt: TGTGCCAGTAGTTCCCCCGGGACAGGACTCCGGGGGGAGCAGTACTTC

v_gene: TRBV2
d_gene: .
abundance: .
j_gene: TRBJ2-4
CDR3aa: CAIQVYNKNIQYF
CDR3nt: TGTGCCATCCAGGTCTATAACAAAAACATTCAGTACTTC

v_gene: TRBV10-1
d_gene: TRBD1
abundance: .
j_gene: TRBJ1-1
CDR3aa: CASSSRTGVTEAFF
CDR3nt: TGCGCCAGCAGTTCCCGGACAGGGGTTACTGAAGCTTTCTTT

v_gene: TRBV5-5
d_gene: TRBD1
abundance: .
j_gene: TRBJ2-1
CDR3aa: CASIPRDSSYNEQFF
CDR3nt: TGTGCCAGCATCCCGAGGGACAGCTCCTACAATGAGCAGTTCTTC

v_gene: TRBV6-6
d_gene: .
abundance: .
j_gene: TRBJ2-1
CDR3aa: CASSYRASYNEQFF
CDR3nt: TGTGCCAGCAGTTACAGAGCCTCCTACAATGAGCAGTTCTTC

v_gene: TRBV5-5
d_gene: .
abundance: .
j_gene: TRBJ1-2
CDR3aa: CASSLGHELNYGYTF
CDR3nt: TGTGCCAGCAGCTTGGGACACGAATTGAACTATGGCTACACCTTC

v_gene: TRBV5-1
d_gene: TRBD1
abundance: .
j_gene: TRBJ1-2
CDR3aa: CASSLGTGVGYTF
CDR3nt: TGCGCCAGCAGCTTGGGGACAGGGGTCGGCTACACCTTC

v_gene: TRBV5-6
d_gene: TRBD2
abundance: .
j_gene: TRBJ2-1
CDR3aa: CASSTSGIWAYNEQFF
CDR3nt: TGTGCCAGCTCGACTAGCGGGATATGGGCGTACAATGAGCAGTTCTTC

v_gene: TRBV11-2
d_gene: .
abundance: .
j_gene: TRBJ2-1
CDR3aa: CASSLQGYNEQFF
CDR3nt: TGTGCCAGCAGCTTGCAGGGATACAATGAGCAGTTCTTC

v_gene: TRBV30
d_gene: TRBD1
abundance: .
j_gene: TRBJ1-6
CDR3aa: CAWSVLDRGNSPLHF
CDR3nt: TGTGCCTGGAGTGTACTGGACAGGGGGAATTCACCCCTCCACTTT

v_gene: TRBV5-4
d_gene: .
abundance: few
j_gene: TRBJ2-2
CDR3aa: CASSPQGDTGELFF
CDR3nt: TGTGCCAGCAGCCCTCAAGGAGACACCGGGGAGCTGTTTTTT

v_gene: TRBV11-2
d_gene: .
abundance: .
j_gene: TRBJ2-7
CDR3aa: CASSLAGVREQYF
CDR3nt: TGTGCCAGCAGCTTAGCCGGGGTTCGCGAGCAGTACTTC

v_gene: TRBV6-4
d_gene: .
abundance: .
j_gene: TRBJ2-1
CDR3aa: CASSEGIGSEQFF
CDR3nt: TGTGCCAGCAGTGAAGGGATCGGGAGTGAGCAGTTCTTC

v_gene: TRBV7-9
d_gene: .
abundance: .
j_gene: TRBJ1-6
CDR3aa: CSSSLQDSPLHF
CDR3nt: TGTTCCAGCAGCTTACAGGATTCACCCCTCCACTTT

v_gene: TRBV29-1
d_gene: TRBD2
abundance: .
j_gene: TRBJ2-2
CDR3aa: CSVQLGLAVNTGELFF
CDR3nt: TGCAGCGTTCAACTTGGACTAGCCGTGAACACCGGGGAGCTGTTTTTT

v_gene: TRBV7-2
d_gene: .
abundance: .
j_gene: TRBJ2-5
CDR3aa: CASSPWSQETQYF
CDR3nt: TGTGCCAGCAGCCCCTGGAGCCAAGAGACCCAGTACTTC

v_gene: TRBV19
d_gene: TRBD1
abundance: .
j_gene: TRBJ1-2
CDR3aa: CASTPGQILTYGYTF
CDR3nt: TGTGCCAGTACCCCGGGACAGATACTAACCTATGGCTACACCTTC

v_gene: TRBV19
d_gene: TRBD2
abundance: .
j_gene: TRBJ2-1
CDR3aa: CASSIGLAGPYNEQFF
CDR3nt: TGTGCCAGTAGTATCGGGTTAGCGGGACCATACAATGAGCAGTTCTTC

v_gene: TRBV15
d_gene: .
abundance: .
j_gene: TRBJ1-4
CDR3aa: CATSRVMVRGNEKLFF
CDR3nt: TGTGCCACCAGCAGAGTGATGGTGAGGGGGAATGAAAAACTGTTTTTT

v_gene: TRBV9
d_gene: .
abundance: .
j_gene: TRBJ2-2
CDR3aa: CASSTSWGVTGELFF
CDR3nt: TGTGCCAGCAGCACCTCATGGGGGGTCACCGGGGAGCTGTTTTTT

v_gene: TRBV18
d_gene: .
abundance: once
j_gene: TRBJ1-4
CDR3aa: CASSPIDQGNPNEKLFF
CDR3nt: TGTGCCAGCTCACCGATTGATCAGGGGAACCCTAATGAAAAACTGTTTTTT

v_gene: TRBV10-3
d_gene: .
abundance: .
j_gene: TRBJ1-2
CDR3aa: CAISEGGDGYTF
CDR3nt: TGTGCCATCAGTGAAGGGGGAGATGGCTACACCTTC

v_gene: TRBV2
d_gene: .
abundance: few
j_gene: TRBJ2-7
CDR3aa: CASSTGNYEQYF
CDR3nt: TGTGCCAGCAGCACGGGAAACTACGAGCAGTACTTC

v_gene: TRBV4-1
d_gene: TRBD1
abundance: .
j_gene: TRBJ1-2
CDR3aa: CASSPRGQGVSYGYTF
CDR3nt: TGCGCCAGCAGCCCGCGTGGGCAGGGGGTATCCTATGGCTACACCTTC

v_gene: TRBV11-2
d_gene: TRBD2
abundance: .
j_gene: TRBJ2-7
CDR3aa: CASSLELAGAYEQYF
CDR3nt: TGTGCCAGCAGCTTAGAACTAGCGGGTGCCTACGAGCAGTACTTC

v_gene: TRBV11-2
d_gene: .
abundance: .
j_gene: TRBJ2-1
CDR3aa: CASSLVSSNEQFF
CDR3nt: TGTGCCAGCAGCTTAGTCTCGTCCAATGAGCAGTTCTTC

v_gene: TRBV4-1
d_gene: .
abundance: .
j_gene: TRBJ1-2
CDR3aa: CASSPPASYGYTF
CDR3nt: TGCGCCAGCAGCCCACCCGCCAGCTATGGCTACACCTTC

v_gene: TRBV4-1
d_gene: TRBD1
abundance: .
j_gene: TRBJ2-7
CDR3aa: CASSQYGTAKYEQYF
CDR3nt: TGCGCCAGCAGCCAATATGGGACAGCAAAATACGAGCAGTACTTC

v_gene: TRBV19
d_gene: .
abundance: .
j_gene: TRBJ1-1
CDR3aa: CASSISPGTEAFF
CDR3nt: TGTGCCAGTAGTATATCTCCGGGGACTGAAGCTTTCTTT

v_gene: TRBV5-1
d_gene: .
abundance: few
j_gene: TRBJ2-6
CDR3aa: CASRSHSGANVLTF
CDR3nt: TGCGCCAGCAGGAGCCACTCTGGGGCCAACGTCCTGACTTTC

v_gene: TRBV27
d_gene: TRBD1
abundance: .
j_gene: TRBJ2-7
CDR3aa: CASRGQGARTGGTAQYF
CDR3nt: TGTGCCAGCAGGGGACAGGGGGCGCGTACAGGCGGTACGGCGCAGTACTTC

v_gene: TRBV10-3
d_gene: TRBD1
abundance: .
j_gene: TRBJ2-7
CDR3aa: CAISRDRDREQYF
CDR3nt: TGTGCCATCAGCCGGGACAGGGATCGGGAGCAGTACTTC

v_gene: TRBV7-9
d_gene: TRBD2
abundance: .
j_gene: TRBJ2-3
CDR3aa: CASSLELAGGITDTQYF
CDR3nt: TGTGCCAGCAGCTTAGAGCTAGCGGGAGGGATCACAGATACGCAGTATTTT

v_gene: TRBV10-3
d_gene: .
abundance: .
j_gene: TRBJ1-1
CDR3aa: CAISPRQVQYTEAFF
CDR3nt: TGTGCCATCAGCCCGAGACAGGTTCAATACACTGAAGCTTTCTTT

v_gene: TRBV5-6
d_gene: .
abundance: .
j_gene: TRBJ1-5
CDR3aa: CASSIYGQISNQPQHF
CDR3nt: TGTGCCAGCAGCATTTACGGACAGATTAGCAATCAGCCCCAGCATTTT

v_gene: TRBV5-1
d_gene: TRBD1
abundance: .
j_gene: TRBJ2-7
CDR3aa: CASSLGDRGREQYF
CDR3nt: TGCGCCAGCAGCTTGGGGGACAGGGGGCGTGAGCAGTACTTC

v_gene: TRBV5-1
d_gene: .
abundance: few
j_gene: TRBJ1-1
CDR3aa: CASSLGSGSEAFF
CDR3nt: TGCGCCAGCAGCTTGGGGTCCGGGTCTGAAGCTTTCTTT

v_gene: TRBV7-2
d_gene: .
abundance: few
j_gene: TRBJ2-3
CDR3aa: CASSTQPGLASF
CDR3nt: TGTGCCAGCAGCACCCAACCGGGACTGGCCAGTTTT

v_gene: TRBV30
d_gene: TRBD1
abundance: few
j_gene: TRBJ2-7
CDR3aa: CAWSGTENFYEQYF
CDR3nt: TGTGCCTGGAGCGGGACAGAGAATTTCTACGAGCAGTACTTC

v_gene: TRBV27
d_gene: TRBD2
abundance: .
j_gene: TRBJ2-1
CDR3aa: CASRPGLLGGGEQFF
CDR3nt: TGTGCCAGCAGACCGGGCCTTTTGGGGGGGGGTGAGCAGTTCTTC

v_gene: TRBV4-3
d_gene: .
abundance: .
j_gene: TRBJ2-3
CDR3aa: CASSQAAGSTDTQYF
CDR3nt: TGCGCCAGCAGCCAAGCGGCAGGGAGCACAGATACGCAGTATTTT

v_gene: TRBV7-9
d_gene: TRBD1
abundance: .
j_gene: TRBJ1-4
CDR3aa: CASSPGTGVATNEKLFF
CDR3nt: TGTGCCAGCAGCCCAGGGACAGGGGTTGCAACTAATGAAAAACTGTTTTTT

v_gene: TRBV30
d_gene: .
abundance: .
j_gene: TRBJ2-7
CDR3aa: CAWDGGLNEQYF
CDR3nt: TGTGCCTGGGACGGGGGGCTTAACGAGCAGTACTTC

v_gene: TRBV6-5
d_gene: TRBD1
abundance: .
j_gene: TRBJ2-7
CDR3aa: CASSYPTGTGLREQYF
CDR3nt: TGTGCCAGCAGTTACCCGACCGGGACAGGGTTGAGGGAGCAGTACTTC

v_gene: TRBV27
d_gene: TRBD2
abundance: .
j_gene: TRBJ2-7
CDR3aa: CASSPGLAGYEQYF
CDR3nt: TGTGCCAGCAGTCCGGGACTAGCGGGCTACGAGCAGTACTTC

v_gene: TRBV10-3
d_gene: TRBD2
abundance: once
j_gene: TRBJ2-7
CDR3aa: CAISESSAGGGHEQYF
CDR3nt: TGTGCCATCAGTGAGTCGTCAGCGGGAGGAGGCCACGAGCAGTACTTC

v_gene: TRBV7-9
d_gene: TRBD2
abundance: few
j_gene: TRBJ2-4
CDR3aa: CSSSLVRGGRNIQYF
CDR3nt: TGTTCCAGCAGCTTAGTTCGGGGGGGCCGGAACATTCAGTACTTC

v_gene: TRBV18
d_gene: TRBD1
abundance: .
j_gene: TRBJ1-5
CDR3aa: CASSVPGQDHQPQHF
CDR3nt: TGTGCCAGCTCAGTCCCGGGACAGGACCATCAGCCCCAGCATTTT

v_gene: TRBV7-3
d_gene: .
abundance: .
j_gene: TRBJ2-1
CDR3aa: CASSFTGYNEQFF
CDR3nt: TGTGCCAGCAGCTTCACAGGGTACAATGAGCAGTTCTTC

v_gene: TRBV7-2
d_gene: TRBD1
abundance: .
j_gene: TRBJ2-5
CDR3aa: CASSPAPGTGETQYF
CDR3nt: TGTGCCAGCAGCCCGGCCCCCGGGACAGGGGAGACCCAGTACTTC